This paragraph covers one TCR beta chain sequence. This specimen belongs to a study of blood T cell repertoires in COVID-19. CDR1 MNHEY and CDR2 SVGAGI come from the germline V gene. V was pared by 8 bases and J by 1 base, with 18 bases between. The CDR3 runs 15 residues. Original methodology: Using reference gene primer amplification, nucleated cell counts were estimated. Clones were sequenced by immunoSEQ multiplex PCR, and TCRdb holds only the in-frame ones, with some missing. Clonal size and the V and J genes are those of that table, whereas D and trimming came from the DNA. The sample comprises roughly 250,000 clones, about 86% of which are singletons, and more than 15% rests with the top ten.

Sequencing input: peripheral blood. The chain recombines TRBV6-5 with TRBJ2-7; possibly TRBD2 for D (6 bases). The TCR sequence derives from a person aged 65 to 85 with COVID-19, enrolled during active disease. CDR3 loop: CASRRPGEWSYEQYF. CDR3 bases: TGTGCCAGCCGACGTCCGGGGGAGTGGTCCTACGAGCAGTACTTC.